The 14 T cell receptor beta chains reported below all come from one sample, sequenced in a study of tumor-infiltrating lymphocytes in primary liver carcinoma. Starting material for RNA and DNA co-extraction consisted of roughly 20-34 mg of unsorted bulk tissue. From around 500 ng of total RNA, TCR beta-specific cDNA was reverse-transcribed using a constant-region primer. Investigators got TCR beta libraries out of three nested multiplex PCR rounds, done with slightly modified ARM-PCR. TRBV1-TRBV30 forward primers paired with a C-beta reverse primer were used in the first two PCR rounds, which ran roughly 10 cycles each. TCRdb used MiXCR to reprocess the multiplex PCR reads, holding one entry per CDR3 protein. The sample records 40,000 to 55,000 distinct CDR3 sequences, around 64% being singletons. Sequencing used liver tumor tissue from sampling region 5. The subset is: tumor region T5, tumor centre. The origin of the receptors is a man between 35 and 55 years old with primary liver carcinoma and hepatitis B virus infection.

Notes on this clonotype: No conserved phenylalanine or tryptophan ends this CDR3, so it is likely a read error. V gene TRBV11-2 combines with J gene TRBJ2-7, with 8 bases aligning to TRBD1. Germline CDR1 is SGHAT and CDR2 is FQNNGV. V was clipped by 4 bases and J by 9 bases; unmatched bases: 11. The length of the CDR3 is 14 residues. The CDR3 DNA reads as TGTGCCAGCAGCTCAGGACAGGGCGGCCACTGGCAGTACCTC. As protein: CASSSGQGGHWQYL.

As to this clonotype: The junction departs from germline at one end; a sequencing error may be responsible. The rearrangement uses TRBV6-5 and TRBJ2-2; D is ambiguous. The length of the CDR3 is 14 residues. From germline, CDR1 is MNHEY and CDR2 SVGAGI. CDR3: CTSSYSRDTGELFF. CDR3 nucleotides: TGCACCAGCAGTTACTCTCGGGACACCGGGGAGCTGTTTTTT.

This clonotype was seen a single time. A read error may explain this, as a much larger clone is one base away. The CDR3 is CASILGPGVTGELFF. The CDR3 nucleotides read TGCGCCAGCATCTTGGGTCCGGGGGTCACCGGGGAGCTGTTTTTT. The chain has TRBV5-1 and TRBJ2-2; possibly TRBD2 for D (6 bases). The CDR3 is made up of 15 amino acids. Germline CDR1 reads SGHRS; CDR2 reads YFSETQ.

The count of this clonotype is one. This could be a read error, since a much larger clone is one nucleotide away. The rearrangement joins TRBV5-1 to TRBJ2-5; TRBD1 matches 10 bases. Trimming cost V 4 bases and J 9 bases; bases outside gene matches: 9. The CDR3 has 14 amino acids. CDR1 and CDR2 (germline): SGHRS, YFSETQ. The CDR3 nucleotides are TGCGCCAGCAGCCGGGACAGGGGCTGGGAGGCCCAGTACTTC. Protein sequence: CASSRDRGWEAQYF.

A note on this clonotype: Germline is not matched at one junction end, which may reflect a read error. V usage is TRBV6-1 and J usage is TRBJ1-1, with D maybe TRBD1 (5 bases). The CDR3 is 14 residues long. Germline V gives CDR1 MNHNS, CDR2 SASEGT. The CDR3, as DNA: TGTGCCACAATATCGGGGGGTGTAAACACTGACGCTTTCTTT. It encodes CATISGGVNTDAFF.

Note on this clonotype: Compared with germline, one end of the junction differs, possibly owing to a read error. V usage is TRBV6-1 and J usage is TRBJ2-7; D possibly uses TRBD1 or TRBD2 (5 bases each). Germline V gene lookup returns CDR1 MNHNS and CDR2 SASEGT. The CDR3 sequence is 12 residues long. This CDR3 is CVSRETVHEQYF. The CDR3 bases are TGTGTCAGCAGGGAGACCGTCCACGAGCAGTACTTC.

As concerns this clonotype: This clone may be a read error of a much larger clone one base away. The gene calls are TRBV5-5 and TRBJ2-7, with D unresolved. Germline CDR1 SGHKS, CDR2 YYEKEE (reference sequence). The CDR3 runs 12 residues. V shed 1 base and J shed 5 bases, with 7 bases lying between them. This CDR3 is CASSLIRDEQYF. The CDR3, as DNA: TGTGCCAGCAGCTTGATTAGGGACGAGCAGTACTTC.

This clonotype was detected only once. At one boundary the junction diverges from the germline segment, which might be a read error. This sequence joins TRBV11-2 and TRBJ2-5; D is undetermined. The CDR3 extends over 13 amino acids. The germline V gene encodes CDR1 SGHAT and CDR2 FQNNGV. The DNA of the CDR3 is TGCGCCAACAGCACCAGTCTAGGAGAGACCCAGTACTTC. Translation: CANSTSLGETQYF.

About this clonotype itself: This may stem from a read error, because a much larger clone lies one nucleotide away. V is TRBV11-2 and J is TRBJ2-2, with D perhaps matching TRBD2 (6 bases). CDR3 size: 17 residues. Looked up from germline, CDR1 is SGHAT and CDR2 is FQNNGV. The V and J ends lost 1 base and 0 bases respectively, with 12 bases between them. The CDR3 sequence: CASSLALGGTNTGELFF. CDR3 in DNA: TGTGCCAGCAGCTTAGCATTAGGAGGGACGAACACCGGGGAGCTGTTTTTT.

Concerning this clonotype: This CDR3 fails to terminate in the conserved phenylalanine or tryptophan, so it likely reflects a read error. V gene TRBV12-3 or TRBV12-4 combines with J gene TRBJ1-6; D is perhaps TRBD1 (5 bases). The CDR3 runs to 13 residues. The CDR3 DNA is TGTGCCAGCAGTTCCCTAGGGGATTCACCTCTCCACCTT. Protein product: CASSSLGDSPLHL.

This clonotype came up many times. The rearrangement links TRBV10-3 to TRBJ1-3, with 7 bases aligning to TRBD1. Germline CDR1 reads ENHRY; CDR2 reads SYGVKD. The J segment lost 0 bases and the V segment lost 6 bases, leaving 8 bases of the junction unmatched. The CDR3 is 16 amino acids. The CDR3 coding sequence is TGTGCCATCAGCTCACAGGGGTCTAGCTCTGGAAACACCATATATTTT. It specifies CAISSQGSSSGNTIYF.

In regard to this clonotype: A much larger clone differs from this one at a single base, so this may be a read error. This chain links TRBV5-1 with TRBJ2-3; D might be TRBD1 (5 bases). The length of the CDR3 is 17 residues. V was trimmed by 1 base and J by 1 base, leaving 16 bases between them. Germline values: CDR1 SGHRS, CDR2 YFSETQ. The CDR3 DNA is TGCGCCAGCAGCTTGAGTAGGGGCGGAGTAGGCACAGATACGCAGTATTTT. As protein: CASSLSRGGVGTDTQYF. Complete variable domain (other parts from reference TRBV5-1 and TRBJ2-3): KAGVTQTPRYLIKTRGQQVTLSCSPISGHRSVSWYQQTPGQGLQFLFEYFSETQRNKGNFPGRFSGRQFSNSRSEMNVSTLELGDSALYLCASSLSRGGVGTDTQYFGPGTRLTVL.

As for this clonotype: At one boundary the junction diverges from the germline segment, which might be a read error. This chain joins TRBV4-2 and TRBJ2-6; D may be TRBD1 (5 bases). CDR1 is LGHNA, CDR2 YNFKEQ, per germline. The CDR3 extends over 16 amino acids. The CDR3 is CASSQSWGPGPNVLTF. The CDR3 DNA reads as TGTGCCAGCAGCCAGAGCTGGGGCCCTGGGCCCAACGTCCTGACTTTC.

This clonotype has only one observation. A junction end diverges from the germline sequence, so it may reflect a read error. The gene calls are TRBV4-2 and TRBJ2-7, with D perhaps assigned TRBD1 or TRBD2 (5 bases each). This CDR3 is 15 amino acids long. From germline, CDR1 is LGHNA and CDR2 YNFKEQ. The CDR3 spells CASSPAITSGTEQYF. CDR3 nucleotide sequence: TGTGCCAGCAGCCCAGCGATAACTAGTGGGACCGAGCAATACTTC.